These 22 T cell receptor beta chains were sequenced from one sample in a study of blood T cell repertoires in COVID-19. Sequencing used immunoSEQ multiplex PCR; TCRdb keeps in-frame clones, though not all of them. The table has some 140,000 clones, 75% to 80% seen once; the top ten hold roughly 1.5%. The sequencing sample was made of peripheral blood. These receptors originate from a man older than 75 with acute or convalescent COVID-19.

The table lists this clone with a few counts. The chain employs TRBV24-1 and TRBJ2-5; 14 nucleotides line up with TRBD2. There are 19 residues in the CDR3. Germline CDR1 is KGHDR and CDR2 is SFDVKD. V dropped 5 bases and J dropped 1; count of bases not matched to a gene: 11. CDR3 nucleotide sequence: TGTGCCACCAGTGCCTCGGGGACTAGCGGGGGTTGGCCCCAAGAGACCCAGTACTTC. It encodes CATSASGTSGGWPQETQYF.

The CDR3 DNA sequence: TGTGCCACCAGTGACACGGACAGGGGAATGGGCAATCAGCCCCAGCATTTT. Its translation: CATSDTDRGMGNQPQHF. The J gene is TRBJ1-5, the V gene TRBV24-1; 9 bases agree with TRBD1. The CDR3 extends over 17 amino acids. The V gene's germline CDR1 is KGHDR and CDR2 SFDVKD. V shed 4 bases, J shed 2 bases, and the junction held 8 bases outside the gene matches.

The sample holds one count of this clone. The chain is built from TRBV3-1 (or the pseudogene TRBV3-2) and TRBJ2-5; 13 bases fit TRBD2. The germline V gene encodes CDR1 LGHDT and CDR2 YNNKEL (reference sequence). J was trimmed by 4 bases and V by 4 bases; bases with no gene match: 6. The CDR3 covers 16 residues. The CDR3 DNA reads as TGTGCCAGCAGCCTTGGACTAGCGGGGGAGGGAGAGACCCAGTACTTC. This encodes CASSLGLAGEGETQYF.

The CDR3 nucleotides are TGCGCCAGCAGCTTGGCAAACTTCGGGGGATCGAACACTGAAGCTTTCTTT. Amino acids: CASSLANFGGSNTEAFF. The V call is TRBV5-1, the J call TRBJ1-1; D might be TRBD1 (5 bases). CDR1 and CDR2 (germline): SGHRS, YFSETQ. CDR3 length: 17 amino acids. V dropped 0 bases and J dropped 1 base, with 16 bases sitting between them.

The gene calls are TRBV23-1 and TRBJ1-6; 8 nucleotides agree with TRBD1. TRBV23-1 qualifies as an ORF whose function is uncertain. The CDR3 is made up of 16 amino acids. The V gene end was trimmed by 6 bases and the J gene end by 8 bases; junction bases not matched to a gene: 12. The DNA of the CDR3 is TGCGCCAGCAGCGGGGGAAAGACAGGGGCGCATTCACCCCTCCACTTT. Translating it yields CASSGGKTGAHSPLHF.

The V gene is TRBV2, the J gene TRBJ2-2; D might be TRBD1 (5 bases). CDR3 size: 14 residues. Trimming removed 7 bases at V and 0 bases at J, with 9 bases between. The germline gives CDR1 SNHLY, CDR2 FYNNEI. The chain's CDR3 is CASKAGTNTGELFF. The CDR3 nucleotides read TGTGCCAGCAAGGCAGGGACGAACACCGGGGAGCTGTTTTTT.

The chain carries TRBV11-2 and TRBJ1-2; 10 bases map to TRBD1. The CDR3 contains 16 residues. V shed 2 bases and J 8 bases; nucleotides not matched to a gene: 11. Germline-derived CDR1 and CDR2 are SGHAT and FQNNGV. The CDR3, as DNA: TGTGCCAGCAGCTTAACAATCGAGGGGACAGGGGAGGGCTACACCTTC. As protein: CASSLTIEGTGEGYTF.

The chain has TRBV5-1 and TRBJ1-1; TRBD1 agrees at 7 bases. The CDR3 sequence is 14 residues long. With V trimmed by 4 bases and J by 5 bases, 8 bases remained unmatched. Germline V gene lookup returns CDR1 SGHRS and CDR2 YFSETQ. In nucleotides, the CDR3 is TGCGCCAGCAGCAAGGGACAGTCGGGGACTGAAGCTTTCTTT. It is translated as CASSKGQSGTEAFF. Based on the CDR3 plus reference TRBV5-1 and TRBJ1-1, the full variable domain is KAGVTQTPRYLIKTRGQQVTLSCSPISGHRSVSWYQQTPGQGLQFLFEYFSETQRNKGNFPGRFSGRQFSNSRSEMNVSTLELGDSALYLCASSKGQSGTEAFFGQGTRLTVV.

The table lists this clone with a count of one. J is TRBJ2-7 and V is TRBV7-2; the D gene is possibly TRBD1 (6 bases). CDR1 and CDR2 from the germline V gene are SGHTA and FQGNSA. Trimming cost V 5 bases and J 0 bases, with 11 bases left between them. This CDR3 has 14 residues. The CDR3 protein is CASSRGQSSYEQYF. In nucleotides, the CDR3 is TGTGCCAGCAGCCGCGGACAGAGCTCCTACGAGCAGTACTTC.

This sequence joins TRBV6-1 and TRBJ2-5; 7 bases line up with TRBD2. Germline V lookup: CDR1 MNHNS, CDR2 SASEGT. The CDR3 has 14 residues. The V and J ends lost 2 bases and 5 bases, in that order; junction bases with no gene match: 5. DNA for the CDR3: TGTGCCAGCAGTGAACGCGGGGGAGGGGAGACCCAGTACTTC. Protein: CASSERGGGETQYF.

The chain carries TRBV9 and TRBJ1-1; D ambiguous. V was clipped by 0 bases and J by 1 base, with 7 bases between them. Germline CDR1 is SGDLS and CDR2 is YYNGEE. CDR3 length: 14 residues. Here the CDR3 DNA reads TGTGCCAGCAGCGTAGTCGGGTCGAACACTGAAGCTTTCTTT. This encodes CASSVVGSNTEAFF.

The chain recombines TRBV5-4 with TRBJ1-1; 12 nucleotides align to TRBD1. Looked up from germline, CDR1 is SGHNT and CDR2 is YYREEE (reference sequence). The J segment lost 3 bases and the V segment lost 7 bases, leaving 10 bases of the junction unmatched. The length of the CDR3 is 16 residues. In DNA, the CDR3 is TGTGCCAGCGAAAACCGGGACAGGGGGCGCGACACTGAAGCTTTCTTT. It specifies CASENRDRGRDTEAFF.

This clone was observed a few times. This chain links TRBV5-8 with TRBJ1-2; a weak D match, TRBD1 (5 bases). The CDR3 has 14 residues. In germline, CDR1 is SGHTS, CDR2 YDEGEE. V was clipped by 5 bases and J by 0 bases, with 11 bases between them. This CDR3 is CASSIQGANYGYTF. For the CDR3, the DNA is TGTGCCAGCAGTATCCAGGGCGCTAACTATGGCTACACCTTC.

The gene calls are TRBV3-1 (or the pseudogene TRBV3-2) and TRBJ2-3, with 8 bases lining up with TRBD2. Trimming removed 0 bases from V and 5 bases from J; junction bases left unmatched: 4. The CDR3 length is 15 residues. Germline V gene lookup returns CDR1 LGHDT and CDR2 YNNKEL (reference sequence). This CDR3 is CASSQDGRVIDTQYF. CDR3 in DNA: TGTGCCAGCAGCCAAGACGGGAGGGTTATAGATACGCAGTATTTT.

This chain joins TRBV28 and TRBJ1-2; 8 nucleotides match TRBD1. Germline trimming cut 6 bases from V and 8 bases from J; bases unmatched to any gene: 8. Per germline, CDR1 MDHEN and CDR2 SYDVKM. The CDR3 runs 13 residues. The CDR3 coding sequence is TGTGCCAGCAGCTTGGACAGGGTCTTAGGCTACACCTTC. Protein sequence: CASSLDRVLGYTF.

The chain links TRBV29-1 to TRBJ2-7; tentative D call: TRBD1 (5 bases). V was shortened by 4 bases and J by 2 bases, with 12 bases between the two germline ends. The CDR3 is 13 amino acids. CDR1 SQVTM and CDR2 ANQGSEA come from the germline V gene. CDR3 sequence (DNA): TGCAGCGTTGGTGGGGCAGCCACCTACGAGCAGTACTTC. Protein product: CSVGGAATYEQYF.

The gene calls are TRBV24-1 and TRBJ1-5, with D hard to call. CDR1 and CDR2 (germline): KGHDR, SFDVKD. The CDR3 consists of 14 residues. The germline V and J ends were trimmed by 10 bases and 3 bases, with 15 bases remaining between them. The CDR3 sequence is CATSPAGSNQPQHF. The CDR3 region has the DNA TGTGCCACTTCTCCCGCGGGGTCCAATCAGCCCCAGCATTTT.

DNA of the CDR3: TGCGCCAGCAGTCCCGACAGGGGCTATGGCTACACCTTC. Its protein is CASSPDRGYGYTF. The rearrangement joins TRBV5-1 to TRBJ1-2; 8 nucleotides align to TRBD1. Per the germline V gene, CDR1 is SGHRS and CDR2 is YFSETQ. This CDR3 is built from 13 residues. After removal of 5 bases from V and 4 bases from J, the junction contained 4 bases not matched to a gene.

Here the CDR3 reads CATQSQGSNQPQHF. CDR3 DNA: TGTGCCACCCAATCCCAGGGTAGCAATCAGCCCCAGCATTTT. This chain uses TRBV21-1 with TRBJ1-5; the DNA was not compared with TRBD1, the D call given in the table. TRBV21-1 is described as a pseudogene. The CDR3 extends over 14 amino acids.

The chain employs TRBV7-8 and TRBJ2-5; TRBD2 matches at 13 bases. Trimming at V came to 5 bases and at J to 6 bases, leaving 9 bases not matched to a gene. Germline V gene lookup returns CDR1 SGHVS and CDR2 FQNEAQ. The CDR3 extends over 16 amino acids. The chain's CDR3 is CASSPKLAGGPKTQYF. In nucleotides, the CDR3 is TGTGCCAGCAGCCCGAAACTAGCGGGGGGGCCGAAGACCCAGTACTTC.

This clone showed up just a few times. The V gene is TRBV18, the J gene TRBJ2-2, with D perhaps matching TRBD1 (6 bases). The CDR3 runs 14 residues. V lost 5 bases and J 5 bases, leaving 12 bases between the germline ends. The germline gives CDR1 KGHSH, CDR2 LQKENI. CDR3 sequence: CASSANRETGELFF. The CDR3 DNA reads as TGTGCCAGCTCAGCAAACAGGGAAACCGGGGAGCTGTTTTTT.

This sequence joins TRBV6-5 and TRBJ2-3; perhaps TRBD1 as D (6 bases). Germline V gene data show CDR1 as MNHEY and CDR2 as SVGAGI. Trimming removed 5 bases from V and 2 bases from J, with 14 bases in between. CDR3 length: 15 amino acids. CDR3 in DNA: TGTGCCAGCAGTAGCAGGGGTCCCTCCACAGATACGCAGTATTTT. Encoded protein: CASSSRGPSTDTQYF.